This T cell receptor beta chain was obtained from a study of Graves' ophthalmopathy and Graves' hyperthyroidism. Study as a whole: The authors collected peripheral blood at initial diagnosis, before any treatment.

Turning to this clonotype: The antigen remains undetermined.

Ophthalmopathy not arising within 18 months of follow-up defined hyperthyroidism as stable. Hyperthyroidism patients, aged 18 to 65, were newly diagnosed, under 2 months' duration. CDR3 regions of TCR beta were amplified from RNA transcripts. HTBI-primed first-round RT-PCR preceded second-round multiplex PCR. Via MiXCR, TCRdb re-called the multiplex PCR reads, giving one row per CDR3 protein. The sample shows 500,000 to 700,000 distinct CDR3 sequences, 22% of them seen only once. Study-wide findings and caveats: Blood was where most expanded thyroid clonotypes above 0.001 frequency also turned up.

The germline V and J ends were trimmed by 4 bases and 7 bases, with 10 bases remaining between them. This CDR3 is 11 amino acids long. Germline values: CDR1 SQVTM, CDR2 ANQGSEA. Sequencing input: peripheral blood. This clonotype was obtained from a woman under 30 with stable Graves' hyperthyroidism. Some clones in this sample may be carry-over from other donors' samples. The rearrangement links TRBV29-1 to TRBJ1-2; D might be TRBD1 (5 bases). The CDR3, as DNA: TGCAGCGTTGGAAGCGGGGGTGGCTACACCTTC. Protein sequence: CSVGSGGGYTF.